The 31 T cell receptor beta chains listed next were all sequenced from one sample in a study of beta chain features in type 1 diabetes. Expressed TCRB transcripts were sequenced because the isolated RNA had all been reverse transcribed beforehand. Produced via immunoSEQ multiplex PCR; TCRdb's table is partial and in-frame only. The sample yields hundreds of thousands of clones, less than 20% seen once. The sample comprised naive CD4+ T cells from blood. The receptor set was obtained from a man aged 18-30 years in good health.

This clone was counted between two and nine times. This CDR3 is also generated by other DNA sequences in the sample. The gene calls are TRBV4-3 and TRBJ2-3; 9 nucleotides align to TRBD2. The CDR3 has 14 amino acids. V was clipped by 1 base and J by 5 bases; unmatched bases: 1. In germline, CDR1 is LGHNA, CDR2 YSLEER. The CDR3 sequence: CASSQGGGGDTQYF. CDR3 in DNA: TGCGCCAGCAGCCAAGGCGGGGGGGGAGATACGCAGTATTTT.

The V call is TRBV6-1, the J call TRBJ2-1; 8 nucleotides line up with TRBD1. This CDR3 comprises 14 residues. Germline trimming cut 10 bases from V and 0 bases from J; bases unmatched to any gene: 5. CDR1 and CDR2 from the germline V gene are MNHNS and SASEGT. The CDR3 reads CATWDRSSYNEQFF. In nucleotides, the CDR3 is TGTGCCACGTGGGACAGGAGCTCCTACAATGAGCAGTTCTTC.

The J gene is TRBJ2-2, the V gene TRBV15, with D possibly being TRBD1 (5 bases). CDR1 and CDR2 (germline): LNHNV, YYDKDF (reference sequence). The V end lost 3 bases, the J end lost 6 bases, and 5 bases lay between the germline ends. This CDR3 contains 12 residues. CDR3 sequence: CATSRGPGELFF. The CDR3 DNA reads TGTGCCACCAGCAGGGGGCCCGGGGAGCTGTTTTTT.

This clone was counted only a few times. The rearrangement uses TRBV9 and TRBJ2-1, with 7 bases identical to TRBD1. The junction had 10 bases not matched to a gene; V was cut back by 3 bases and J by 7 bases. The germline V gene encodes CDR1 SGDLS and CDR2 YYNGEE. The CDR3 consists of 15 residues. The CDR3 loop is CASSGLGPRGNEQFF. In DNA, the CDR3 is TGTGCCAGCAGCGGGCTGGGTCCCAGGGGGAATGAGCAGTTCTTC.

This clone was seen a handful of times. Other DNA sequences in the same sample also yield this CDR3. The chain links TRBV7-8 to TRBJ2-7; D remains ambiguous. Trimming cost V 0 bases and J 7 bases, with 7 bases left between them. CDR3 size: 12 residues. The germline CDR1 and CDR2 sequences are SGHVS and FQNEAQ. CDR3 sequence: CASSLARREQYF. The CDR3 DNA reads TGTGCCAGCAGCTTAGCGAGGCGGGAGCAGTACTTC.

The chain has TRBV28 and TRBJ2-7, with no clear D. The CDR3 sequence is 12 residues long. The V end lost 3 bases, the J end lost 6 bases, and 9 bases lay between the germline ends. Germline lookup yields CDR1 MDHEN and CDR2 SYDVKM. CDR3 residues: CASSFGRSEQYF. The DNA for the CDR3 is TGTGCCAGCAGTTTTGGCAGATCCGAGCAGTACTTC.

The chain has TRBV5-1 and TRBJ2-1; tentative D call: TRBD1 (5 bases). The CDR3 spans 13 residues. Trimming left V 0 bases short and J 9 bases short, with 10 bases between. Germline CDR1 is SGHRS and CDR2 is YFSETQ. CDR3 in DNA: TGCGCCAGCAGCTTGGACAGGTTTGGTGAGCAGTTCTTC. Translation: CASSLDRFGEQFF.

The chain combines TRBV7-3 with TRBJ2-3, with 8 bases aligning to TRBD1. CDR3 size: 14 residues. V shed 5 bases, J shed 4 bases, and the junction held 5 bases outside the gene matches. CDR1 and CDR2 (germline): SGHTA, FQGTGA. CDR3 in amino acids: CASSKGTGPDTQYF. In nucleotides, the CDR3 is TGTGCCAGCAGCAAAGGGACAGGACCAGATACGCAGTATTTT.

V and J are TRBV12-2 and TRBJ2-1; no check of the table's D call, TRBD1, against the DNA was made. TRBV12-2 is deemed a pseudogene. The CDR3 has 15 residues. Here the CDR3 reads CASRQRQGGYNEQFF. The CDR3 DNA reads as TGTGCAAGTCGTCAACGACAGGGGGGGTACAATGAGCAGTTCTTC.

The sample holds a few counts of this clone. The V call is TRBV4-3, the J call TRBJ2-1; TRBD2 matches at 13 bases. Germline V gene sequence: CDR1 LGHNA, CDR2 YSLEER. This CDR3 has 17 residues. J gave up 0 bases and V 3 bases, and 2 bases lay outside the gene matches. The CDR3 DNA is TGCGCCAGCAGCCACGGGACTAGCGGGACCTCCTACAATGAGCAGTTCTTC. This codes for CASSHGTSGTSYNEQFF.

V is TRBV10-3 and J is TRBJ1-2; unclear D gene. The CDR3 sequence is 13 residues long. Germline assignment: CDR1 ENHRY and CDR2 SYGVKD. V was shortened by 8 bases and J by 4 bases, with 14 bases between the two germline ends. The chain's CDR3 is CAILGEGAYGYTF. CDR3 coding DNA: TGTGCCATCCTCGGGGAGGGCGCCTATGGCTACACCTTC.

The CDR3 DNA sequence: TGTGCCAGCAGCCAAGTCCCCCTTTCGATCACAGATACGCAGTATTTT. Protein product: CASSQVPLSITDTQYF. The genes are TRBV14 and TRBJ2-3; D is ambiguous. The CDR3 has 16 residues. The germline CDR1 and CDR2 sequences are SGHDN and FVKESK. Deletions cut 1 base from V and 2 bases from J, with 13 bases between.

This clone was detected only a few times. The rearrangement links TRBV5-1 to TRBJ2-5; the D is unclear. The germline CDR1 and CDR2 sequences are SGHRS and YFSETQ. V was trimmed by 4 bases and J by 2 bases, leaving 9 bases between them. The length of the CDR3 is 13 residues. CDR3 DNA: TGCGCCAGCAGCCCGGTGGGGCAAGAGACCCAGTACTTC. Translating gives CASSPVGQETQYF.

This clone has a handful of counts. The chain is built from TRBV7-6 and TRBJ1-5; a possible D gene is TRBD1 (5 bases). CDR1 SGHVS and CDR2 FNYEAQ come from the germline V gene. Trimming removed 5 bases from V and 6 bases from J, with 20 bases in between. The CDR3 runs 16 residues. The CDR3, as DNA: TGTGCCAGCAGCCTCCGGGGAGAAGGGGCGGGTCAGCCCCAGCATTTT. Protein: CASSLRGEGAGQPQHF.

The genes are TRBV9 and TRBJ2-7; 7 bases fit TRBD2. The germline gives CDR1 SGDLS, CDR2 YYNGEE. The trim removed 0 bases at V and 2 bases at J, leaving 5 bases unmatched. The CDR3 loop spans 15 amino acids. The CDR3: CASSVAASGPYEQYF. DNA for the CDR3: TGTGCCAGCAGCGTAGCCGCTAGCGGACCCTACGAGCAGTACTTC.

The gene calls are TRBV7-2 and TRBJ2-4; 7 bases match TRBD1. J lost 1 base, V lost 4 bases, and 7 bases had no gene match. The CDR3 spans 16 residues. CDR1 is SGHTA, CDR2 FQGNSA, per germline. The CDR3 reads CASSSADRSAKNIQYF. CDR3 nucleotide sequence: TGTGCCAGCAGCTCGGCGGACAGGTCGGCCAAAAACATTCAGTACTTC.

This clone was seen a handful of times. J is TRBJ1-2 and V is TRBV29-1; D gene unclear. Germline V gene sequence: CDR1 SQVTM, CDR2 ANQGSEA. The CDR3 has 13 residues. Between the trimmed V and J ends, which lost 1 base and 2 bases, there was a span of 8 bases. CDR3 sequence reads: CSVEAGGNYGYTF. Written as DNA, the CDR3 is TGCAGCGTTGAAGCAGGCGGAAACTATGGCTACACCTTC.

V and J are TRBV10-3 and TRBJ1-2; 7 nucleotides align to TRBD1. The V gene end was trimmed by 6 bases and the J gene end by 0 bases; junction bases not matched to a gene: 7. Germline CDR1 ENHRY, CDR2 SYGVKD. CDR3 length: 15 residues. The CDR3 protein is CAISPGQFANYGYTF. The CDR3 nucleotides are TGTGCCATCAGCCCGGGACAGTTTGCTAACTATGGCTACACCTTC.

V is TRBV19 and J is TRBJ2-1; perhaps D is TRBD1 or TRBD2 (6 bases each). Germline CDR1 reads LNHDA; CDR2 reads SQIVND (reference sequence). The germline V and J ends were trimmed by 7 bases and 6 bases, with 16 bases remaining between them. CDR3 length: 14 residues. The DNA of the CDR3 is TGTGCCAGTACCTCTAGGGGGGTCGGCAATGAGCAGTTCTTC. As protein: CASTSRGVGNEQFF.

This clone was picked up a small number of times. The chain combines TRBV6-1 with TRBJ1-1, with D uncertain. Trimming cost V 1 base and J 0 bases, with 12 bases left between them. Germline assignment: CDR1 MNHNS and CDR2 SASEGT. The CDR3 loop spans 16 amino acids. The CDR3 reads CASSEDRPPMNTEAFF. The CDR3 DNA reads as TGTGCCAGCAGTGAAGACAGACCTCCTATGAACACTGAAGCTTTCTTT.

This clone was observed a few times. The rearrangement uses TRBV4-2 and TRBJ2-3; D not certain. V gave up 0 bases and J gave up 0 bases, with 10 bases separating them. Germline CDR1 LGHNA, CDR2 YNFKEQ. CDR3 size: 16 residues. The CDR3 here is CASSQDRTLSTDTQYF. DNA of the CDR3: TGTGCCAGCAGCCAAGACAGGACGCTAAGCACAGATACGCAGTATTTT.

This rearrangement joins TRBV9 to TRBJ1-4, with D possibly matching TRBD1 (5 bases). The V and J ends lost 4 bases and 5 bases respectively, with 15 bases between them. The CDR3 has 15 amino acids. The germline gives CDR1 SGDLS, CDR2 YYNGEE. DNA of the CDR3: TGTGCCAGCAGCCCTCTCTCCTGGGGGAATGAAAAACTGTTTTTT. Translating it yields CASSPLSWGNEKLFF.

This chain uses TRBV5-1 with TRBJ1-1, with D possibly matching TRBD1 (5 bases). V lost 4 bases and J 4 bases, leaving 20 bases between the germline ends. Germline CDR1 reads SGHRS; CDR2 reads YFSETQ. The CDR3 spans 16 residues. CDR3 bases: TGCGCCAGCAGCGTCCCGGGACCTACCCCTCTCACTGAAGCTTTCTTT. Protein sequence: CASSVPGPTPLTEAFF. The whole variable domain, remainder taken from reference TRBV5-1 and TRBJ1-1, is KAGVTQTPRYLIKTRGQQVTLSCSPISGHRSVSWYQQTPGQGLQFLFEYFSETQRNKGNFPGRFSGRQFSNSRSEMNVSTLELGDSALYLCASSVPGPTPLTEAFFGQGTRLTVV.

This clone was found a few times. This sequence joins TRBV11-2 and TRBJ2-4, with a weak D call TRBD2 (7 bases). In germline, CDR1 is SGHAT, CDR2 FQNNGV. The V end lost 1 base, the J end lost 3 bases, and 16 bases lay between the germline ends. The CDR3 runs to 17 residues. The CDR3 coding sequence is TGTGCCAGCAGCTTAGGCCGCGGGGGCTATGGCAAAAACATTCAGTACTTC. Amino acids: CASSLGRGGYGKNIQYF.

The chain recombines TRBV9 with TRBJ2-7, with 7 bases fitting TRBD1. The CDR3 covers 14 residues. Trimming at V came to 2 bases and at J to 0 bases, leaving 2 bases not matched to a gene. Germline values: CDR1 SGDLS, CDR2 YYNGEE. CDR3 amino acids: CASSVRDSSYEQYF. In DNA form, the CDR3 reads TGTGCCAGCAGCGTCCGGGACAGCTCCTACGAGCAGTACTTC.

This clone was seen a few times. The V and J genes are TRBV9 and TRBJ2-1; 9 nucleotides match TRBD2. Trimming at V came to 0 bases and at J to 0 bases, leaving 7 bases not matched to a gene. The CDR3 consists of 18 residues. Germline V lookup: CDR1 SGDLS, CDR2 YYNGEE. The CDR3 spells CASSVAYAGGSSYNEQFF. For the CDR3, the DNA is TGTGCCAGCAGCGTAGCGTACGCGGGGGGGAGCTCCTACAATGAGCAGTTCTTC.

This clone has more than one count but fewer than ten. The chain has TRBV7-9 and TRBJ1-2; no definite D call. V lost 3 bases, J lost 2 bases, and 4 bases lay in between. The CDR3 loop spans 12 amino acids. Germline lookup yields CDR1 SEHNR and CDR2 FQNEAQ (reference sequence). CDR3 amino acids: CASSLENYGYTF. The CDR3, as DNA: TGTGCCAGCAGCTTGGAGAACTATGGCTACACCTTC.

This clone was observed a handful of times. The chain couples TRBV25-1 to TRBJ1-4, with 7 bases identical to TRBD1. Per germline, CDR1 MGHDK and CDR2 SYGVNS. CDR3 size: 16 residues. V shed 3 bases and J 4 bases; nucleotides not matched to a gene: 8. CDR3 in amino acids: CASSEGRGQVNEKLFF. In nucleotides, the CDR3 is TGTGCCAGCAGTGAGGGGAGAGGACAGGTTAATGAAAAACTGTTTTTT.

The chain couples TRBV5-1 to TRBJ2-5, with D uncertain. V gave up 2 bases and J gave up 1 base, with 3 bases separating them. Germline V CDR1 and CDR2: SGHRS, YFSETQ. The CDR3 is made up of 12 amino acids. The CDR3 sequence is CASSLLQETQYF. Written as DNA, the CDR3 is TGCGCCAGCAGCTTACTCCAAGAGACCCAGTACTTC. The variable domain in full, completed from reference TRBV5-1 and TRBJ2-5, reads KAGVTQTPRYLIKTRGQQVTLSCSPISGHRSVSWYQQTPGQGLQFLFEYFSETQRNKGNFPGRFSGRQFSNSRSEMNVSTLELGDSALYLCASSLLQETQYFGPGTRLLVL.

A few counts support this clone. This chain connects TRBV7-2 to TRBJ2-7; 7 positions match TRBD2. The CDR3 extends over 14 amino acids. Looked up from germline, CDR1 is SGHTA and CDR2 is FQGNSA. The junction had 5 bases not matched to a gene; V was cut back by 1 base and J by 5 bases. In DNA form, the CDR3 reads TGTGCCAGCAGCTTAGGGCGGGAGTACCACGAGCAGTACTTC. Its translation: CASSLGREYHEQYF.

This clone was seen a handful of times. The rearrangement links TRBV27 to TRBJ1-5; 10 bases fit TRBD1. The CDR3 spans 17 residues. Germline V gene sequence: CDR1 MNHEY, CDR2 SMNVEV (reference sequence). V was pared by 2 bases and J by 5 bases, with 9 bases of the junction left unmatched. CDR3 sequence reads: CASSLLGGTGDDQPQHF. The CDR3 region has the DNA TGTGCCAGCAGTTTACTAGGAGGGACAGGGGATGATCAGCCCCAGCATTTT.